The T cell receptor (beta chain) described here comes from a study of blood T cell repertoires in COVID-19 (dated by TCRdb to about 2020). For the wider study: Samples from collaborators originated in the United States, Italy and Spain and spanned both the acute and convalescent phases of COVID-19. The material from the prospective study consisted of cDNA or gDNA derived from T cells, B-cell-depleted T cells, or PBMCs. Subjects who had been exposed to COVID-19, were actively infected with it, or had recovered from it provided the deeply sampled blood TCRbeta repertoires that made up the dataset. The repertoires were released in a freely available public database intended as a resource for research on the immune response to SARS-CoV-2. Samples were obtained from the ongoing ImmuneRACE study (first 160 participants) and from 1,254 subjects provided by 6 global collaborators. Sample metadata almost always included a de-identified subject ID, COVID-19 status, age in years and sex. HLA class I and class II types, where available, came from metadata supplied by the sample provider rather than from assay-based typing.

Enrolling through a virtual design, the prospective study's participants ranged in age from roughly 18 to 95 years and lived across 20 to 30 United States geographic areas. In the prospective study, cohorts were assigned on the basis of participant-reported clinical history obtained from a screening survey and a study questionnaire. Recovered participants in ImmuneRACE Cohort 3 were defined by two consecutive negative NP/OP PCR tests, clearance by a healthcare professional, or resolution of symptoms. In the prospective study, mobile phlebotomists collected whole blood, serum and a nasopharyngeal or oropharyngeal swab from each participant. Participants in the prospective study had the option to provide additional blood draws and questionnaires over a 2-month period. Before DNA extraction, blood samples from the prospective study were shipped at room temperature or frozen. Concerning this clone: Its antigen is unknown. No qualities accompany the bases; no much larger clone lies one base away.

What the authors observed across the whole study: Clinical and demographic metadata were provided uncurated, with the amount varying by source and participant.

CDR1 and CDR2 are read off the germline V gene as MNHEY and SVGAGI. CDR3 length: 13 amino acids, cysteine to phenylalanine. Of all the DNA, just the CDR3 is kept, 39 bases in frame from base 1. Trimming leaves V shorter by 11 bases and J shorter by 1 base, with the junction holding 7 bases beyond the gene matches. The immunoSEQ Assay, a bias-controlled multiplex PCR, was used to amplify TCRbeta CDR3 regions from genomic DNA. The paper's data handling went like this. The number of nucleated cells in each sample was estimated from the amplification of reference gene primers within the assay. Sequence reads were collapsed and filtered to measure the absolute abundance of every unique TCRbeta CDR3 rearrangement. For each sample, productive Simpson clonality was calculated by taking the square root of Simpson's diversity index across productive rearrangements. Drawn from immuneACCESS, this table holds only the in-frame rearrangements with V and J called that TCRdb kept. Clones are partly lost; checked studies trace under half to an unresolved V gene and leave the rest unexplained. That table supplies the V and J calls and clone size; D and trimming were determined from the DNA. In this sample the table shows under 300,000 clones, 88% of which occur a single time. The ten largest make up less than 3% of the sample.

Sequenced: PBMCs or T cells enriched from blood (not recorded which). The sequence came from a woman between 45 and 60 years old who had recovered from COVID-19. The sequence joins TRBV6-5 to TRBJ1-1; TRBD1 fits 7 bases in the junction. The DNA sequence is as follows: TGTGCCGGGTTGGACAGGCCGAACACTGAAGCTTTCTTT. Translation gives CAGLDRPNTEAFF.